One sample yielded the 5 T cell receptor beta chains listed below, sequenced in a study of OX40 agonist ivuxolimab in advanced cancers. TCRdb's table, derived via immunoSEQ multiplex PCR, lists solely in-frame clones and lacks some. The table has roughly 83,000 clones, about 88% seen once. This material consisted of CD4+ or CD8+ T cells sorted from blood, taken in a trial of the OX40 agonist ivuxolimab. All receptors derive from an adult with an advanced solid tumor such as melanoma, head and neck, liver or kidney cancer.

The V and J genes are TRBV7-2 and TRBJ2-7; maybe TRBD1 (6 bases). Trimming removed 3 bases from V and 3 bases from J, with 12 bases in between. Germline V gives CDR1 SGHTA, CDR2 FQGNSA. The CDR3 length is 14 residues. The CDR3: CASSFRDTLYEQYF. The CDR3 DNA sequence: TGTGCCAGCAGCTTCCGGGACACCCTCTACGAGCAGTACTTC.

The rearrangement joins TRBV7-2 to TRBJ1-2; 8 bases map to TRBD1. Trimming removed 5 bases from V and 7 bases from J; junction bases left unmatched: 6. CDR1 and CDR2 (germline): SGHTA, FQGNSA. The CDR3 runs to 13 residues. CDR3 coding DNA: TGTGCCAGCAGCCTTGGACAGGGAGGTGGCTACACCTTC. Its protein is CASSLGQGGGYTF.

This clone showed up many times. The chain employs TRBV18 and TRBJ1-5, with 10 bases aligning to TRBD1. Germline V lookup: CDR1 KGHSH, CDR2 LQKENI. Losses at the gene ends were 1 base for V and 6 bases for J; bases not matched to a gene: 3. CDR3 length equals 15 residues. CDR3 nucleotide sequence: TGTGCCAGCTCACCACAGGGACAGGGGCGTCAGCCCCAGCATTTT. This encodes CASSPQGQGRQPQHF. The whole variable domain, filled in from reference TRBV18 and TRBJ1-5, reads NAGVMQNPRHLVRRRGQEARLRCSPMKGHSHVYWYRQLPEEGLKFMVYLQKENIIDESGMPKERFSAEFPKEGPSILRIQQVVRGDSAAYFCASSPQGQGRQPQHFGDGTRLSIL.

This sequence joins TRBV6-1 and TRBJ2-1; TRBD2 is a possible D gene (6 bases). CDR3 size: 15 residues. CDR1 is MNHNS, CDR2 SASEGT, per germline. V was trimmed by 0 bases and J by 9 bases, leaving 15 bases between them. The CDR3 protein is CASSEAQMGGSEQFF. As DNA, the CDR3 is TGTGCCAGCAGTGAAGCCCAGATGGGAGGCAGTGAGCAGTTCTTC.

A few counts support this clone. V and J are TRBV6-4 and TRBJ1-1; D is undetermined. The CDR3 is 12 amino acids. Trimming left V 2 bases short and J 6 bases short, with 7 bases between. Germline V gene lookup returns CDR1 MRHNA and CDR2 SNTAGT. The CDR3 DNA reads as TGTGCCAGCAGTGACGGGCTCGCTGAAGCTTTCTTT. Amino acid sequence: CASSDGLAEAFF.